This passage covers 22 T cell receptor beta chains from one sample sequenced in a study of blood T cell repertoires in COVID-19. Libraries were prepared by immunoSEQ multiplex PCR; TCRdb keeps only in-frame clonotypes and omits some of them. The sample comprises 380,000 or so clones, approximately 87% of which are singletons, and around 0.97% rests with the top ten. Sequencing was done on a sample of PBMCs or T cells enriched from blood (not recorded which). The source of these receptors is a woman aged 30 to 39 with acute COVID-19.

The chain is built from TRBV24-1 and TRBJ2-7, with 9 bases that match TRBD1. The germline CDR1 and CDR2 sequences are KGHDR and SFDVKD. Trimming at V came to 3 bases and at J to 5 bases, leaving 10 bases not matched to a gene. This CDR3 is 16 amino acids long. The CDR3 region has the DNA TGTGCCACCAGTGATGGACCGGGACAGGGTACCCACGAGCAGTACTTC. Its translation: CATSDGPGQGTHEQYF.

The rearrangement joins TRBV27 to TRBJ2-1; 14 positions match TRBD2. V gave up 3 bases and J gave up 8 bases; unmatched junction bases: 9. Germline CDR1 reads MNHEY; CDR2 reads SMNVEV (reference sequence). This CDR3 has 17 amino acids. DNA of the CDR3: TGTGCCAGCAGTTTTGGACTAGCGGGGGGTCTGATACATGAGCAGTTCTTC. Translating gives CASSFGLAGGLIHEQFF.

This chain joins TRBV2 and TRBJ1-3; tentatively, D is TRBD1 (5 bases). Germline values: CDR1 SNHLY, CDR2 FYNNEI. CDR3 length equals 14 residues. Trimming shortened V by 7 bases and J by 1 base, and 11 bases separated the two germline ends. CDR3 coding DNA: TGTGCCAGCAAGCCGACAGAATCTGGAAACACCATATATTTT. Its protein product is CASKPTESGNTIYF.

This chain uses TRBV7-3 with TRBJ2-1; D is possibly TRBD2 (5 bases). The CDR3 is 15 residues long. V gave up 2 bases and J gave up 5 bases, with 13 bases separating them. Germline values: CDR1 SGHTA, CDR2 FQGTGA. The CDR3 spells CASSLEGSWNNEQFF. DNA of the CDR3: TGTGCCAGCAGCTTAGAGGGTTCCTGGAACAATGAGCAGTTCTTC.

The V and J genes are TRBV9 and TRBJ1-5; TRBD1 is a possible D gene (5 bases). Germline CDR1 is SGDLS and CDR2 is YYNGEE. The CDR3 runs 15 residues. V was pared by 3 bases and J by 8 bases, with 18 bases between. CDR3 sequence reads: CASSAVGHPYEPQHF. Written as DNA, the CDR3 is TGTGCCAGCAGCGCCGTGGGGCACCCTTATGAGCCCCAGCATTTT.

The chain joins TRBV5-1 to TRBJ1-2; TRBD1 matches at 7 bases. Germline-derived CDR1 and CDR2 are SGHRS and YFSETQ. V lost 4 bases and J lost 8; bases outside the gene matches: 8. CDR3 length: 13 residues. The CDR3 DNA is TGCGCCAGCAGCCCTACAGGGGTAGGAGGCTACACCTTC. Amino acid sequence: CASSPTGVGGYTF.

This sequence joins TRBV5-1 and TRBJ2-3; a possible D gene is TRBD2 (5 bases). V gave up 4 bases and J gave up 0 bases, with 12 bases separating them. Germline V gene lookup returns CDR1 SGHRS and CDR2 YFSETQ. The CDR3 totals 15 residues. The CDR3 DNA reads TGCGCCAGCAGCAGGTGGGAGTCTAGCACAGATACGCAGTATTTT. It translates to CASSRWESSTDTQYF.

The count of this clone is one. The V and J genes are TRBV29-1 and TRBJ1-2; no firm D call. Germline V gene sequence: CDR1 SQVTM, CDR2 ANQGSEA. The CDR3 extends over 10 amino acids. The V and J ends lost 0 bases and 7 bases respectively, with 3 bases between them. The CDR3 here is CSVEDLGYTF. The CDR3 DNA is TGCAGCGTTGAAGATCTTGGCTACACCTTC.

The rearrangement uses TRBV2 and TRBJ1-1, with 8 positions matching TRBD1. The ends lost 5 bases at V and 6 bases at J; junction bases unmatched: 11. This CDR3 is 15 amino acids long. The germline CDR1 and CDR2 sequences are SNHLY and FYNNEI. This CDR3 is CASSFRTGSRAEAFF. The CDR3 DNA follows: TGTGCCAGCAGTTTCCGGACAGGGAGCAGGGCTGAAGCTTTCTTT.

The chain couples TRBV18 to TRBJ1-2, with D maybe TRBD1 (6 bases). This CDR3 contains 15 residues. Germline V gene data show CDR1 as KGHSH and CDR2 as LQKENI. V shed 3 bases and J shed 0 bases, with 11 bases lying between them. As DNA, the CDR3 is TGTGCCAGCTCACCCGACAGGAGAGCTAACTATGGCTACACCTTC. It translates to CASSPDRRANYGYTF.

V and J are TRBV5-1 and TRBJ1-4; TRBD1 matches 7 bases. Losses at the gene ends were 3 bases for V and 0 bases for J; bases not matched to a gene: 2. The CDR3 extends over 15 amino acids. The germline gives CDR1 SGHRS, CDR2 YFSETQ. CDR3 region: CASSSGQPTNEKLFF. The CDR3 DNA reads TGCGCCAGCAGCTCGGGACAGCCAACTAATGAAAAACTGTTTTTT.

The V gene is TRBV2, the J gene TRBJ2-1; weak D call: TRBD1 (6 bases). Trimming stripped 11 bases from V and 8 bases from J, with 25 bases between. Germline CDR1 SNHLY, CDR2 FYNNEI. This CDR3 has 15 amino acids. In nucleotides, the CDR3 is TGTGCCGGGGAACAGGGTTTGGGTTTATATGATGAGCAGTTCTTC. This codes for CAGEQGLGLYDEQFF.

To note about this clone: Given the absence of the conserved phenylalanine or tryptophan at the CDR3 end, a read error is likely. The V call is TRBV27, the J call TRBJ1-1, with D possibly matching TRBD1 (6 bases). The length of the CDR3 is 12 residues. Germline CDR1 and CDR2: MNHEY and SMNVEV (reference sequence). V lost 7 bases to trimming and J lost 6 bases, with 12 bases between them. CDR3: CASTDYRAEAFL. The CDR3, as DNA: TGTGCCAGCACAGACTACAGGGCTGAAGCTTTCCTT.

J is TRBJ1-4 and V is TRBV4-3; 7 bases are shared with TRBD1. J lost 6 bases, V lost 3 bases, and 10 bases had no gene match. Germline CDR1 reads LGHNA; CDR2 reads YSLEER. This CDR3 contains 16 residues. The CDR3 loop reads CASSHSSGGWDEKLFF. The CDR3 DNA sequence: TGCGCCAGCAGCCATTCCTCAGGGGGATGGGATGAAAAACTGTTTTTT.

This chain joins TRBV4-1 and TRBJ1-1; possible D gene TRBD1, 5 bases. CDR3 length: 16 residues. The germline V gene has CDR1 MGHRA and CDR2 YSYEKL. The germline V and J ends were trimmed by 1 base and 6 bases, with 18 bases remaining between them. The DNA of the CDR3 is TGCGCCAGCAGCCAAGTTGGACCCCCCACAGGTCCTGAAGCTTTCTTT. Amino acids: CASSQVGPPTGPEAFF.

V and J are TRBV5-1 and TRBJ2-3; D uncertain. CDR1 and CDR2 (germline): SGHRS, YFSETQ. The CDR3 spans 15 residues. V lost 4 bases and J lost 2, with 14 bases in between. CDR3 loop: CASSQFEAYTDTQYF. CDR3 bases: TGCGCCAGCAGCCAATTCGAGGCGTACACAGATACGCAGTATTTT.

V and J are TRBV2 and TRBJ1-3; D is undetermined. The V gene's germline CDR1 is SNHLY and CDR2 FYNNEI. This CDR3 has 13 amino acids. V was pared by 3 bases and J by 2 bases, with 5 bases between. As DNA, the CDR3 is TGTGCCAGCAGTGACCCTCCTGGAAACACCATATATTTT. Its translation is CASSDPPGNTIYF.

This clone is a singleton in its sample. The CDR3 sequence: CASSRDRSQNIQYF. CDR3 DNA: TGTGCCAGCTCACGAGACAGGTCACAAAACATTCAGTACTTC. This chain uses TRBV18 with TRBJ2-4, with D possibly matching TRBD1 (6 bases). There are 14 residues in the CDR3. The germline V gene has CDR1 KGHSH and CDR2 LQKENI. V lost 4 bases and J lost 5, with 12 bases in between.

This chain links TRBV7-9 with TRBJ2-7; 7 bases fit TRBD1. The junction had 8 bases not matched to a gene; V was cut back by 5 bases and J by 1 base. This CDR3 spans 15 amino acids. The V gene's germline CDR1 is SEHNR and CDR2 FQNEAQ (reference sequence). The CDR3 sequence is CASSQQGWSSYEQYF. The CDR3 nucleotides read TGTGCCAGCAGCCAACAGGGGTGGAGTTCCTACGAGCAGTACTTC.

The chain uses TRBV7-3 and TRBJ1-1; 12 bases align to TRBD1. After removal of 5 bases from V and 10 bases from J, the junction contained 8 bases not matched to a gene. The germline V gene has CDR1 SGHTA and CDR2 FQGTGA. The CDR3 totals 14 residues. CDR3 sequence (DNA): TGTGCCAGCAGCGTTCCGGGACAGGGGGCGCGAGCTTTCTTT. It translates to CASSVPGQGARAFF.

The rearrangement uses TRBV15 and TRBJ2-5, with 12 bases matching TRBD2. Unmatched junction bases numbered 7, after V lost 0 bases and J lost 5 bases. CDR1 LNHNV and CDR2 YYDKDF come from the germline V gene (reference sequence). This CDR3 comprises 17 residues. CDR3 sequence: CATSRDMLAGGLETQYF. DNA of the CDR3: TGTGCCACCAGCAGAGATATGCTAGCGGGGGGGCTTGAGACCCAGTACTTC. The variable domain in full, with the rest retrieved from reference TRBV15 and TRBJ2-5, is DAMVIQNPRYQVTQFGKPVTLSCSQTLNHNVMYWYQQKSSQAPKLLFHYYDKDFNNEADTPDNFQSRRPNTSFCFLDIRSPGLGDTAMYLCATSRDMLAGGLETQYFGPGTRLLVL.

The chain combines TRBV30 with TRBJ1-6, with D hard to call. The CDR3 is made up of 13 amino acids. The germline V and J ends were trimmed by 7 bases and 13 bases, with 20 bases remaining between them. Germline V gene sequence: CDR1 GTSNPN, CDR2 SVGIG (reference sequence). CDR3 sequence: CALRDQRGPPLHF. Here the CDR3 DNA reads TGTGCCTTACGCGATCAACGGGGTCCGCCCCTCCACTTT.